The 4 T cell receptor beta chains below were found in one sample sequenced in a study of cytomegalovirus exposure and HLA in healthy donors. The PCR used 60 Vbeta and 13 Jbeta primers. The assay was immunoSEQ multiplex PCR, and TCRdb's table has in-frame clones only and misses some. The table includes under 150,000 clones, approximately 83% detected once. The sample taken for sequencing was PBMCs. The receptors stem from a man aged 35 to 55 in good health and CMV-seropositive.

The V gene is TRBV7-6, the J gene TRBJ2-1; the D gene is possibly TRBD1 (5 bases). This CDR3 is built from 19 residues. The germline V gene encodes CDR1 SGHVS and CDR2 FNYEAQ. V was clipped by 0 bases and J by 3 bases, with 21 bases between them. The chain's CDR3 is CASSLAPNHGASLYNEQFF. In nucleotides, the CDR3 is TGTGCCAGCAGCTTAGCCCCAAATCATGGGGCCTCGCTCTACAATGAGCAGTTCTTC.

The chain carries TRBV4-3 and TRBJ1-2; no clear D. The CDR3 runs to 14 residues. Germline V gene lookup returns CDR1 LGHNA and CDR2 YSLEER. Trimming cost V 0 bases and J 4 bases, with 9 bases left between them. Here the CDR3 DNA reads TGCGCCAGCAGCCAAGACAGGAGCGGCTATGGCTACACCTTC. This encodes CASSQDRSGYGYTF.

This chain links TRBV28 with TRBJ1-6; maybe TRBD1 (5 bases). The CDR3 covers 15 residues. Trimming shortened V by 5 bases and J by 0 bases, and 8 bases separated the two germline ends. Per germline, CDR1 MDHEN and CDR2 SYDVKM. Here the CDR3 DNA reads TGTGCCAGCAGTGCGGGGGGCTCCTATAATTCACCCCTCCACTTT. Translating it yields CASSAGGSYNSPLHF.

CDR3 DNA: TGCGCCAGCAGCTGGTCCCGGGACAGGGGGGAAGATACGCAGTATTTT. This codes for CASSWSRDRGEDTQYF. The chain recombines TRBV5-1 with TRBJ2-3; 11 nucleotides match TRBD1. There are 16 residues in the CDR3. The V gene end was trimmed by 3 bases and the J gene end by 5 bases; junction bases not matched to a gene: 8. CDR1 and CDR2 from the germline V gene are SGHRS and YFSETQ.